One and the same sample provided the 2 T cell receptor beta chains below, sequenced in a study of cytomegalovirus exposure and HLA in healthy donors. The PCR had 60 Vbeta and 13 Jbeta primers. Data came from immunoSEQ multiplex PCR; TCRdb stores just in-frame clones and leaves some out. The table includes hundreds of thousands of clones, 75% detected once. The sequenced material came from PBMCs. The receptors were sampled from a woman between 25 and 40 years old in good health and CMV-seronegative.

Concerning this clone itself: Germline is not matched at one junction end, which may reflect a read error. The chain links TRBV14 to TRBJ2-2, with TRBD2 matching 11 bases. The CDR3 loop spans 18 amino acids. Germline CDR1 SGHDN, CDR2 FVKESK. The CDR3 nucleotides read TGTGCCATCAGCCAAGATGCTAGCGGGGGGATGAACACCGGGGAGCTGTTTTTT. Protein: CAISQDASGGMNTGELFF.

The V and J genes are TRBV11-3 and TRBJ2-2, with 10 nucleotides matching TRBD1. CDR3 size: 16 residues. Germline CDR1 is SGHNT and CDR2 is YENEEA. Trimming cost V 3 bases and J 5 bases; bases outside gene matches: 6. DNA of the CDR3: TGTGCCAGCAGCTTCGGGACAGGGGTGATGACCGGGGAGCTGTTTTTT. It yields the protein CASSFGTGVMTGELFF.